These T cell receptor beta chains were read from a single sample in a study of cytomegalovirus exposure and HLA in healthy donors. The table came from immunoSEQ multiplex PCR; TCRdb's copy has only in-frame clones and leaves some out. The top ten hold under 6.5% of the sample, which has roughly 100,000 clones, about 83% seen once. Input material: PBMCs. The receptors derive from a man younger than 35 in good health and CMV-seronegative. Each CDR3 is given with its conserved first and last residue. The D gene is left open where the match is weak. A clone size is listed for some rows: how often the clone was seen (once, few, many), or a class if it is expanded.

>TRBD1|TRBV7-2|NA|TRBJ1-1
TGTGCCAGCAGCGTACAGGGGGCGCGGAACACTGAAGCTTTCTTT
CASSVQGARNTEAFF
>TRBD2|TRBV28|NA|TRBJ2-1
TGTGCCAGCAGTTTATGGGGCGAGCGGGGGGGGTACAATGAGCAGTTCTTC
CASSLWGERGGYNEQFF
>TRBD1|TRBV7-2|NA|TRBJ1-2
TGTGCCAGCAGCTTTGGACAGGGAGAGGGCTACACCTTC
CASSFGQGEGYTF
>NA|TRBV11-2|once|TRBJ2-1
TGTGCCAGCAGCTCACAGGCTTTTGGGCAGTTCTTC
CASSSQAFGQFF
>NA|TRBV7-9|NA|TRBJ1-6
TGTGCCAGCAGCTTGCCTACAGAATATAATTCACCCCTCCACTTT
CASSLPTEYNSPLHF
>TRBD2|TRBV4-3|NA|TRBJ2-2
TGCGCCAGCAGCCAAGTACTAGCGGGAGGTCCCGGGGAGCTGTTTTTT
CASSQVLAGGPGELFF
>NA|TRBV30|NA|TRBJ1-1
TGTGCCTGGAGTGCCAGTCTGAACACTGAAGCTTTCTTT
CAWSASLNTEAFF
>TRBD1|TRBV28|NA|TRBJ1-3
TGTGCCAGCAGTTTATTCAGGGGGGAGGTAAACACCATATATTTT
CASSLFRGEVNTIYF
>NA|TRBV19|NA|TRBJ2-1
TGTGCCAGTAGTATGAGTAAGCAGGGAACCAATGAGCAGTTCTTC
CASSMSKQGTNEQFF
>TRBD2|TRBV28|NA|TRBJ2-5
TGTGCCAGTGGACTAGCGGGATTTAATGGCGAGACCCAGTACTTC
CASGLAGFNGETQYF
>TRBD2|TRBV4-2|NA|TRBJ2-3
TGTGCCAGCAGCCAACCCATAGCGGGAGGGGAGACAGATACGCAGTATTTT
CASSQPIAGGETDTQYF
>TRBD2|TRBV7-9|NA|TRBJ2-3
TGTGCCAGCAGCTTCTTGACTAGCGCAAGCACAGATACGCAGTATTTT
CASSFLTSASTDTQYF
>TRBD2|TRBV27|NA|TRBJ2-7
TGTGCCAGCAGTACCGGGACTAGCGGGAGAATCTCGCAGTACTTC
CASSTGTSGRISQYF
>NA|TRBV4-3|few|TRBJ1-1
TGCGCCAGCAGCCGAGCTGGGGGCGTTGAAGCTTTCTTT
CASSRAGGVEAFF
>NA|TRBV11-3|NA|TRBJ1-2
TGTGCCAGCAGCCTCGGTTTTAGGGACACCTCCTATGGCTACACCTTC
CASSLGFRDTSYGYTF
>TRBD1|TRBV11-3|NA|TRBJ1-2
TGTGCCAGCAGCCTCCGGGACAGGAATGGCTACACCTTC
CASSLRDRNGYTF
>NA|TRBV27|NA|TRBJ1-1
TGTGCCAGCTCCCCGGGGGGGTACTATATCGGGACTGAAGCTTTCTTT
CASSPGGYYIGTEAFF
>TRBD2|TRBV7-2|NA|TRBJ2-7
TGTGCCAGCACCGGGACTAGCAGATACGAGCAGTACTTC
CASTGTSRYEQYF
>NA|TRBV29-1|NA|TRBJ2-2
TGCAGCGTTGACGGTGGGCTAAAATGGACACCGACGAACACCGGGGAGCTGTTTTTT
CSVDGGLKWTPTNTGELFF
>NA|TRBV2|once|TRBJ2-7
TGTGCCAGCAGTTACAGGGACTACGAGCAGTACTTC
CASSYRDYEQYF
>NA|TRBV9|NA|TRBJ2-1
TGTGCCAGCAGCGTAGGGCAGGGGATTGGCAATGAGCAGTTCTTC
CASSVGQGIGNEQFF
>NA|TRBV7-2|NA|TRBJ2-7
TGTGCCAGCAGCTTAGACCTAGAAACTCCCTACGAGCAGTACTTC
CASSLDLETPYEQYF
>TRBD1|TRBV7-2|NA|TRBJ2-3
TGTGCCAGCAGCTTTCGGACAGGGGCTGGAGATACGCAGTATTTT
CASSFRTGAGDTQYF
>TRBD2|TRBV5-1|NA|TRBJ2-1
TGCGCCAGCAGCTTGGCCCCTACTAGCGGGAGGGCCGCTGAGCAGTTCTTC
CASSLAPTSGRAAEQFF
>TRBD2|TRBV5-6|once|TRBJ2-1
TGTGCCAGCAGCTTCCTAGCCCTAGCGGTATCCTACAATGAGCAGTTCTTC
CASSFLALAVSYNEQFF
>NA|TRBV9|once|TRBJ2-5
TGTGCCAGCAGCGTAGGCTCGTGGGGGAGGGAGACCCAGTACTTC
CASSVGSWGRETQYF
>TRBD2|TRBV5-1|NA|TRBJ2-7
TGCGCCAGCAGCTTGGGGACTAGCGGGAGGGCGGCGTCCTACGAGCAGTACTTC
CASSLGTSGRAASYEQYF
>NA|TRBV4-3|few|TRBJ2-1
TGCGCCAGCAGCCAAGAGGCAATCTACAATGAGCAGTTCTTC
CASSQEAIYNEQFF
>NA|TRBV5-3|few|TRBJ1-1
TGTGCCAGAAGCTTGTACGACAGGAACACTGAAGCTTTCTTT
CARSLYDRNTEAFF
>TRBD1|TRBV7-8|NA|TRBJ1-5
TGTGCCAGCAGCTTAGCAACAGGGGTAGGCAATCAGCCCCAGCATTTT
CASSLATGVGNQPQHF
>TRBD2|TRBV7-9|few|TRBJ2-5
TGTGCCAGCAGCCTAGCGGGAGGGATTTCGGAGACCCAGTACTTC
CASSLAGGISETQYF
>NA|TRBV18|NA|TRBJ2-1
TGTGCCAGCTCACCACTCGCAGGCTACAATGAGCAGTTCTTC
CASSPLAGYNEQFF
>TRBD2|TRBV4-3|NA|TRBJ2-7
TGCGCCAGCAGCCAAGATCTTGGGGAGGGCCTCACCCACGAGCAGTACTTC
CASSQDLGEGLTHEQYF
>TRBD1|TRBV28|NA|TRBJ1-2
TGTGCCAGCAGTCGACAGGGGGGTTGGCGCTACACCTTC
CASSRQGGWRYTF
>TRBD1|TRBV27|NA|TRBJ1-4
TGTGCCAGCAGCCGACAGGGGTTGGCTGAAAAACTGTTTTTT
CASSRQGLAEKLFF
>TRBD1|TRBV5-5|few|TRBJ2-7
TGTGCCAGCAGATACCGGGACAGGGAAAACGAGCAGTACTTC
CASRYRDRENEQYF
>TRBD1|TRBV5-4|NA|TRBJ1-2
TGTGCCAGCAGCGTACAGGGGGCGCCTGGCTACACCTTC
CASSVQGAPGYTF
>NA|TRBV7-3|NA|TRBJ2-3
TGTGCCAGCAGCTTAGGGACATCCGTCACAGATACGCAGTATTTT
CASSLGTSVTDTQYF
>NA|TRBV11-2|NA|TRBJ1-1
TGTGCCAGCCTGAAACCCGCGGACACTGAAGCTTTCTTT
CASLKPADTEAFF
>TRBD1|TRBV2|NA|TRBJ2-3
TGTGCCAGCAGCCGGGACAGAAGCACAGATACGCAGTATTTT
CASSRDRSTDTQYF
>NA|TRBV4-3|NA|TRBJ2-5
TGCGCCAGCAGCCAAGACGGGGTTCAGTGGGAGACCCAGTACTTC
CASSQDGVQWETQYF
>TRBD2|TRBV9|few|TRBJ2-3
TGTGCCAGCAGCGTAGGGCGGGAGCCAGATACGCAGTATTTT
CASSVGREPDTQYF
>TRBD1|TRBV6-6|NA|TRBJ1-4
TGTGCCAGCAGTTACGACAGGGTTAATGAAAAACTGTTTTTT
CASSYDRVNEKLFF
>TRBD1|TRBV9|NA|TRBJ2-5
TGTGCCAGCAGCGTAGCACCGGGACAGGGAGAGACCCAGTACTTC
CASSVAPGQGETQYF
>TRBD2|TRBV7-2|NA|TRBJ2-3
TGTGCCAGCAGGCGTGATAGCGGGATAAGTGCAGATACGCAGTATTTT
CASRRDSGISADTQYF
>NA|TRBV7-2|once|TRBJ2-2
TGTGCCAGCAGCTTGTTAGTCGCTAGTCAGTGGCCTAACACCGGGGAGCTGTTTTTT
CASSLLVASQWPNTGELFF
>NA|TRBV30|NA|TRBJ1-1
TGTGCCTGGAGTACAGGGAGGGACACTGAAGCTTTCTTT
CAWSTGRDTEAFF
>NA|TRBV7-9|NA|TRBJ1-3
TGTGCCCATCTTCTGTACTTTTCTGGAAACACCATATATTTT
CAHLLYFSGNTIYF